Below, 2 T cell receptor beta chains from the same sample are listed, as sequenced in a study of CD8+ T cells in alopecia areata. The treatment was: oral pan-JAK inhibitor, 5-10 mg twice daily. RNA, once extracted, was reverse transcribed into cDNA for use as the sequencing template. The method was immunoSEQ multiplex PCR; TCRdb's version includes in-frame clones alone and lacks a portion of them. This sample has 190,000 or so clones; about three fifths occur once, and the top ten carry 3% to 4%. The sequencing used CD4+ T cells sorted from blood, collected at week 4, from a patient treated with tofacitinib. The receptor source for this set is a human donor with alopecia areata.

This clone was recorded a few times. CDR3 sequence: CAWSLQQETQYF. DNA of the CDR3: TGTGCCTGGAGTTTACAGCAAGAGACCCAGTACTTC. The rearrangement joins TRBV30 to TRBJ2-5; D is ambiguous. Germline-derived CDR1 and CDR2 are GTSNPN and SVGIG (reference sequence). This CDR3 has 12 residues. Trimming stripped 2 bases from V and 2 bases from J, with 6 bases between.

This clone was recorded once. The chain has TRBV6-6 and TRBJ1-1, with 8 bases matching TRBD1. CDR1 and CDR2 (germline): MNHNY, SVGAGI (reference sequence). The ends lost 6 bases at V and 5 bases at J; junction bases unmatched: 8. The CDR3 is 14 amino acids. For the CDR3, the DNA is TGTGCCAGCAGCTATCCCGGACAGGGTACTGAAGCTTTCTTT. Its protein product is CASSYPGQGTEAFF.